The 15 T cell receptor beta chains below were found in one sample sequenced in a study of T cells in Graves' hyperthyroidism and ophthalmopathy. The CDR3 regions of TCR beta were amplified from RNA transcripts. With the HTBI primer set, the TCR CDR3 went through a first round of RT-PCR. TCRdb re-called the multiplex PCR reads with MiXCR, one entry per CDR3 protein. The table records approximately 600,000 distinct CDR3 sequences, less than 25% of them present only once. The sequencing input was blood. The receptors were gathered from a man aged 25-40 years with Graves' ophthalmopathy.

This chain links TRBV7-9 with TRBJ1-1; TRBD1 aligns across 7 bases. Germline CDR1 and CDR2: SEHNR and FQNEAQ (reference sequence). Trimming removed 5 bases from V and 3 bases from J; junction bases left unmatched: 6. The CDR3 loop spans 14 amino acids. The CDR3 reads CASSLRGQDTEAFF. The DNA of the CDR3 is TGTGCCAGCAGCCTGAGGGGGCAGGACACTGAAGCTTTCTTT. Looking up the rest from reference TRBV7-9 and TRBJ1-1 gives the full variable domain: DTGVSQNPRHKITKRGQNVTFRCDPISEHNRLYWYRQTLGQGPEFLTYFQNEAQLEKSRLLSDRFSAERPKGSFSTLEIQRTEQGDSAMYLCASSLRGQDTEAFFGQGTRLTVV.

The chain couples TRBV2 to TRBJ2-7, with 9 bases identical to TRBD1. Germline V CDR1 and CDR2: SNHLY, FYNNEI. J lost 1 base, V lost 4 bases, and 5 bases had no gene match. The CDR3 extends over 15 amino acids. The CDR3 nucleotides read TGTGCCAGCAGTGGGACAGGGGCCGAATCCTACGAGCAGTACTTC. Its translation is CASSGTGAESYEQYF.

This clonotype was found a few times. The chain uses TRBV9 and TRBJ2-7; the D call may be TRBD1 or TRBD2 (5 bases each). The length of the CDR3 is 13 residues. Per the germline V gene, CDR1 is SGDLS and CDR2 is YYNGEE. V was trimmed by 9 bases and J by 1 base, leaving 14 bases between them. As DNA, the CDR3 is TGTGCCACTTCCTGGGGGTGTTCCTACGAGCAGTACTTC. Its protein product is CATSWGCSYEQYF.

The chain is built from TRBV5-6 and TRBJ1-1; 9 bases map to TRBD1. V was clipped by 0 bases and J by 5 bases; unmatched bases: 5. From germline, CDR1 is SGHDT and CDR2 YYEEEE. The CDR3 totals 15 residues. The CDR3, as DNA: TGTGCCAGCAGCTTGGTTGACAGGGGGACGACTGAAGCTTTCTTT. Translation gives CASSLVDRGTTEAFF.

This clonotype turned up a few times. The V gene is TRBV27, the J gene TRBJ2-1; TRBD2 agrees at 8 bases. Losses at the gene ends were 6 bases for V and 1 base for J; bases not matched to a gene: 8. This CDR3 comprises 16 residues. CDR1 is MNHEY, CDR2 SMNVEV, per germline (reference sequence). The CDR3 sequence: CASSRWGLGSYNEQFF. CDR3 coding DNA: TGTGCCAGCAGCCGATGGGGACTAGGGTCCTACAATGAGCAGTTCTTC.

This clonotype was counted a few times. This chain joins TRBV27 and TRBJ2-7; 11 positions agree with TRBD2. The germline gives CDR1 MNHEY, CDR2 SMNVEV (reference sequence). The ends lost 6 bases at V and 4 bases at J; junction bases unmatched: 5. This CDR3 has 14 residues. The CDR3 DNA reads TGTGCCAGCAGCACCTCTAGCGGGAGGTACGAGCAGTACTTC. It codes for CASSTSSGRYEQYF.

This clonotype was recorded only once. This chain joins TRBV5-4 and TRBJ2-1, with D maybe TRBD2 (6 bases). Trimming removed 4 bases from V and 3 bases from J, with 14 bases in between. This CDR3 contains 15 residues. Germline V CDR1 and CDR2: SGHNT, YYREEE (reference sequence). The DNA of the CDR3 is TGTGCCAGCAGCCTCGAGCGGACTATCTACAATGAGCAGTTCTTC. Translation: CASSLERTIYNEQFF.

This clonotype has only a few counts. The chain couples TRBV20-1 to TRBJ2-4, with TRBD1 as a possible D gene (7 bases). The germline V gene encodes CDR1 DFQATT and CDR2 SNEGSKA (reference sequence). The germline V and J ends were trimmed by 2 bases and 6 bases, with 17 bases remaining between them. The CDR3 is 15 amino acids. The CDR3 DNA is TGCAGTGCTAGAAACTCAGGAGGGGGCCGAAACATTCAGTACTTC. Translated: CSARNSGGGRNIQYF.

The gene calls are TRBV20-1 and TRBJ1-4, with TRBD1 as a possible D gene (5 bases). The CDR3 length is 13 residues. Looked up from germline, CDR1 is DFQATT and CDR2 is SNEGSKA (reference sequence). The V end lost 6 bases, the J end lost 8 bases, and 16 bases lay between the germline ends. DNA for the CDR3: TGCAGTGCAGCCCGGGGGGGGGGAGAAAAACTGTTTTTT. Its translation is CSAARGGGEKLFF.

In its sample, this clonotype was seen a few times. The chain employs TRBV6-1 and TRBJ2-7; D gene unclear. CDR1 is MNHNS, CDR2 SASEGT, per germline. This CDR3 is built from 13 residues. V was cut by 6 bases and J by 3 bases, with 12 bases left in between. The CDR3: CASSQLRFYEQYF. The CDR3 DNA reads TGTGCCAGCAGCCAACTCCGCTTCTACGAGCAGTACTTC.

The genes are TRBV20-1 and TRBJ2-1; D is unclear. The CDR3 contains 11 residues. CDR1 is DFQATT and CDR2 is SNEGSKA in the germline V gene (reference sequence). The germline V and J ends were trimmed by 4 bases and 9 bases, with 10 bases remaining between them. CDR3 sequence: CSATPVGEQFF. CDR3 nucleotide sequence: TGCAGTGCTACCCCGGTTGGTGAGCAGTTCTTC.

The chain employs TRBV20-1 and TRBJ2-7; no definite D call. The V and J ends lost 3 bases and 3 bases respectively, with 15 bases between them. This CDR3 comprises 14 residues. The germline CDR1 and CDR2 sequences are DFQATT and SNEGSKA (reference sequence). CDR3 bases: TGCAGTGCTAGCGACCAACACCAAGTCTACGAGCAGTACTTC. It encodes CSASDQHQVYEQYF.

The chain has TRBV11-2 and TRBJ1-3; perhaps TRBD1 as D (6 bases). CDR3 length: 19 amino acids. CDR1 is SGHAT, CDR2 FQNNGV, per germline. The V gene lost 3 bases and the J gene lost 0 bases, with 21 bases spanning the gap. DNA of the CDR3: TGTGCCAGCAGCTTTTACGAGGGGCAGGACAGCAACTCTGGAAACACCATATATTTT. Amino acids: CASSFYEGQDSNSGNTIYF. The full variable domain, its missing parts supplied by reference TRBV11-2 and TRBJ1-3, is EAGVAQSPRYKIIEKRQSVAFWCNPISGHATLYWYQQILGQGPKLLIQFQNNGVVDDSQLPKDRFSAERLKGVDSTLKIQPAKLEDSAVYLCASSFYEGQDSNSGNTIYFGEGSWLTVV.

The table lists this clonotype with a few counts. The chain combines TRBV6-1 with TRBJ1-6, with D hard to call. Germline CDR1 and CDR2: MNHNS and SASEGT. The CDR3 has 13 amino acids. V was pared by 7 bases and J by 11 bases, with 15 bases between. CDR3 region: CASKAASGPPLHF. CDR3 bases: TGTGCCAGCAAGGCCGCCTCGGGTCCACCCCTCCACTTT.

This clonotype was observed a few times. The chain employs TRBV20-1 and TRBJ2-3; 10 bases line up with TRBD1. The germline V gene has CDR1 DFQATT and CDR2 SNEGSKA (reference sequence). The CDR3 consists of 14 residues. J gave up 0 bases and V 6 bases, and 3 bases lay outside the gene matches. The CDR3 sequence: CSARGQGSTDTQYF. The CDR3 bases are TGCAGTGCCCGGGGACAGGGGAGCACAGATACGCAGTATTTT.